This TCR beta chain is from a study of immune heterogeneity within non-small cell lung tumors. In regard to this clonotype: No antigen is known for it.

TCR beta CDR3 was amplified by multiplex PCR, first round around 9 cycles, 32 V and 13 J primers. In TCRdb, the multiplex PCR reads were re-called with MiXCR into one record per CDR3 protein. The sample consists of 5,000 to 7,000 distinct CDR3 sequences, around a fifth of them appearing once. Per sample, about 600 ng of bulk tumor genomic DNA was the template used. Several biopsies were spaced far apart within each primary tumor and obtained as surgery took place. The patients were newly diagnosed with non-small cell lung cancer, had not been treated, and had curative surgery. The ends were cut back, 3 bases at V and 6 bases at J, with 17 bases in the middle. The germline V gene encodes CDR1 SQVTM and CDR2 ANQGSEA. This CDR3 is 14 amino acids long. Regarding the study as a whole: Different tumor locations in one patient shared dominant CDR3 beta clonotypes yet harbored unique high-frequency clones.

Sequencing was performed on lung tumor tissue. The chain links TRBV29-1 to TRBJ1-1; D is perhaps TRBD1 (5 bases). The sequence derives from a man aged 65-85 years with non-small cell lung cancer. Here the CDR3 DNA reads TGCAGCGTTGATGGGGTAGCAGGGAGCCCTGAAGCTTTCTTT. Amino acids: CSVDGVAGSPEAFF.